Below, 3 T cell receptor beta chains from the same sample are listed, as sequenced in a study of post-analysis software for immune sequencing data. Overall study results and limits: Patients had higher frequencies than controls of a handful of TRBV segments, including TRBV5-6, TRBV5-1 and TRBV20-1.

TCR beta cDNA libraries included unique molecular identifiers. TCRdb ran MiXCR on the PCR reads and lists one entry per CDR3 protein. The profile shows fewer than 700,000 distinct CDR3 sequences, 40% to 50% of them singletons. No antigen has been identified for these receptors. Sequencing was carried out using blood. The receptors come from a girl aged 10 to 17 with multiple sclerosis.

This clonotype was detected only a few times. The V gene is TRBV28, the J gene TRBJ2-2; D not resolved. Germline CDR1 reads MDHEN; CDR2 reads SYDVKM. This CDR3 region has 16 residues. V was trimmed by 2 bases and J by 5 bases, leaving 15 bases between them. CDR3 residues: CASSLGPGKGTGELFF. CDR3 DNA: TGTGCCAGCAGTTTAGGTCCCGGAAAGGGTACCGGGGAGCTGTTTTTT.

This clonotype was counted once. The chain links TRBV11-2 to TRBJ2-1; 7 bases map to TRBD2. V shed 6 bases, J shed 10 bases, and the junction held 9 bases outside the gene matches. The germline gives CDR1 SGHAT, CDR2 FQNNGV. The CDR3 covers 13 residues. Here the CDR3 reads CASSSDTGGEQFF. Here the CDR3 DNA reads TGTGCCAGCAGTTCGGACACGGGAGGCGAGCAGTTCTTC.

J is TRBJ2-3 and V is TRBV11-1, with D unresolved. The CDR3 has 16 amino acids. V gave up 2 bases and J gave up 5 bases, with 17 bases separating them. Germline lookup yields CDR1 SGHAT and CDR2 FQDESV (reference sequence). CDR3 nucleotides: TGTGCCAGCAGCTTACAAGGCCGGATCTGGGAAGATACGCAGTATTTT. As protein: CASSLQGRIWEDTQYF. The whole variable domain, remainder taken from reference TRBV11-1 and TRBJ2-3, is EAEVAQSPRYKITEKSQAVAFWCDPISGHATLYWYRQILGQGPELLVQFQDESVVDDSQLPKDRFSAERLKGVDSTLKIQPAELGDSAMYLCASSLQGRIWEDTQYFGPGTRLTVL.